These 6 T cell receptor beta chains share one sample of origin, sequenced in a study of shared clonotypes between healthy human individuals. Generated by immunoSEQ multiplex PCR, the TCRdb table keeps only in-frame clones and is missing some. The profile shows around 690,000 clones, about 92% of them singletons. The sequenced sample consisted of memory CD8+ T cells from PBMCs. Subset given: CD45RO+ cells pooled with CCR7-negative TemRA cells. All receptors come from a man younger than 30 in good health. Some clones in this sample may be carry-over from other donors' samples.

V gene TRBV7-9 combines with J gene TRBJ2-5, with no clear D. The CDR3 consists of 13 residues. The V end was cut by 5 bases, the J end by 5 bases, with 12 bases between. Germline V CDR1 and CDR2: SEHNR, FQNEAQ (reference sequence). Here the CDR3 reads CASSEDPVETQYF. The CDR3 DNA reads TGTGCCAGCAGCGAAGACCCCGTGGAGACCCAGTACTTC. The full variable domain, in which reference TRBV7-9 and TRBJ2-5 provide the parts outside the CDR3, is DTGVSQNPRHKITKRGQNVTFRCDPISEHNRLYWYRQTLGQGPEFLTYFQNEAQLEKSRLLSDRFSAERPKGSFSTLEIQRTEQGDSAMYLCASSEDPVETQYFGPGTRLLVL.

J is TRBJ1-5 and V is TRBV2, with D possibly TRBD1 on 5 matching bases. This CDR3 is 14 amino acids long. Germline CDR1 reads SNHLY; CDR2 reads FYNNEI. The germline V and J ends were trimmed by 6 bases and 6 bases, with 15 bases remaining between them. The CDR3 nucleotides read TGTGCCAGCAGGGACGGTTTGGGGCGTCAGCCCCAGCATTTT. This codes for CASRDGLGRQPQHF.

The chain employs TRBV5-1 and TRBJ2-1; possible D gene TRBD1, 6 bases. From germline, CDR1 is SGHRS and CDR2 YFSETQ. The ends were cut back, 3 bases at V and 4 bases at J, with 17 bases in the middle. This CDR3 is 16 amino acids long. The CDR3 bases are TGCGCCAGCAGCTCGCACAGGGAAACTTTATACAATGAGCAGTTCTTC. Translated, it gives CASSSHRETLYNEQFF.

The chain is built from TRBV5-5 and TRBJ1-1; no clear D gene. The CDR3 is made up of 14 amino acids. Germline-derived CDR1 and CDR2 are SGHKS and YYEKEE (reference sequence). The germline V and J ends were trimmed by 0 bases and 6 bases, with 12 bases remaining between them. Here the CDR3 DNA reads TGTGCCAGCAGCTTGGGGGTTCTTTCTCCTGAAGCTTTCTTT. Translation: CASSLGVLSPEAFF.

This sequence joins TRBV7-4 and TRBJ2-3; 13 bases match TRBD2. The germline V gene has CDR1 SGHVT and CDR2 SQSDAQ. The CDR3 contains 16 residues. J lost 4 bases, V lost 5 bases, and 6 bases had no gene match. CDR3 residues: CASSPGLAGVADTQYF. CDR3 coding DNA: TGTGCCAGCAGCCCCGGACTAGCGGGAGTCGCAGATACGCAGTATTTT.

The rearrangement joins TRBV14 to TRBJ2-7, with unresolved D. CDR3 length equals 13 residues. CDR1 SGHDN and CDR2 FVKESK come from the germline V gene. V shed 2 bases and J shed 3 bases, with 8 bases lying between them. The CDR3 here is CASSQFEYYEQYF. The CDR3 DNA sequence: TGTGCCAGCAGCCAATTTGAGTACTACGAGCAGTACTTC.